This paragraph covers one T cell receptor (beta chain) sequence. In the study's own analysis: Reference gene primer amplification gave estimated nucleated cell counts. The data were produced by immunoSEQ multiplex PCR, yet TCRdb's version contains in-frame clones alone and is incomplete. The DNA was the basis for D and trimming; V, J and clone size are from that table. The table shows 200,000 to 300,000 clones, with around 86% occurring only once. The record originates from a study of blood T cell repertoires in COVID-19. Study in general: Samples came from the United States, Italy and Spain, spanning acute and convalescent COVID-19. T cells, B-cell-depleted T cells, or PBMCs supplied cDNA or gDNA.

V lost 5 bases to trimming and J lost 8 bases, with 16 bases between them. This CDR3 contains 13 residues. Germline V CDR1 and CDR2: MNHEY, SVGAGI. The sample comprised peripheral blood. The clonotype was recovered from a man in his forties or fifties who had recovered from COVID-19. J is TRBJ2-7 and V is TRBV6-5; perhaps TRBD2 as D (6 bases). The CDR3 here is CASSRGGTIKQYF. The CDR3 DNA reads TGTGCCAGCAGTAGAGGCGGGACGATCAAGCAGTACTTC.